This T cell receptor (beta chain) was retrieved from a study of blood T cell repertoires in COVID-19. Study-level background: Acute-phase and convalescent COVID-19 samples originated in the United States, Italy and Spain. In each case, the material was cDNA or gDNA derived from T cells, B-cell-depleted T cells, or PBMCs.

Seattle patients were enrolled during active infection and followed longitudinally. Germline assignment: CDR1 ENHRY and CDR2 SYGVKD. The CDR3 extends over 15 amino acids. Trimming left V 6 bases short and J 8 bases short, with 22 bases between. In the authors' methods: Estimates of nucleated cell counts were drawn from the amplification of reference gene primers. Assay: immunoSEQ multiplex PCR; the TCRdb copy retains only in-frame clones and omits some. V and J calls plus clone size are reproduced from that table; the DNA served to infer D and trimming. The table records tens of thousands of clones, roughly 89% of them present only once.

Sample: peripheral blood. The chain carries TRBV10-3 and TRBJ1-1; D gene unclear. The TCR was taken from a woman aged 60 to 75 with COVID-19, enrolled during active disease. The CDR3 spells CAISHKTNSGGEAFF. CDR3 DNA sequence: TGTGCCATCAGCCACAAAACCAACAGTGGCGGGGAAGCTTTCTTT.